The 26 T cell receptor beta chains listed next were all sequenced from one sample in a study of long-term antiretroviral therapy in people with HIV. An immunoSEQ assay, version v3.0, was performed at survey level. Using immunoSEQ multiplex PCR, the repertoire was profiled, and TCRdb retains in-frame clones only, with some absent. The repertoire holds about 42,000 clones, with 86% as singletons. This material consisted of unsorted PBMCs, taken 0.1 years before starting antiretroviral therapy. Source of these receptors: a woman between 45 and 65 years old with HIV.

The chain couples TRBV19 to TRBJ1-1, with D unresolved. V lost 5 bases and J lost 0, with 7 bases in between. The CDR3 consists of 13 residues. Germline values: CDR1 LNHDA, CDR2 SQIVND (reference sequence). CDR3 amino acids: CASSSSVNTEAFF. As DNA, the CDR3 is TGTGCCAGTAGTTCCAGTGTGAACACTGAAGCTTTCTTT.

The genes are TRBV4-1 and TRBJ2-7, with a weak D call TRBD2 (6 bases). Trimming pared 4 bases from V and 3 bases from J, leaving 13 bases between. Germline V lookup: CDR1 MGHRA, CDR2 YSYEKL. The length of the CDR3 is 14 residues. DNA for the CDR3: TGCGCCAGCAGCCCCATCGCGGGGAGCTACGAGCAGTACTTC. Translation: CASSPIAGSYEQYF.

The chain carries TRBV6-4 and TRBJ2-1; TRBD2 aligns across 9 bases. Germline CDR1 and CDR2: MRHNA and SNTAGT. V lost 0 bases to trimming and J lost 9 bases; unmatched junction nucleotides: 6. This CDR3 has 15 amino acids. The CDR3 protein is CASSDSAGGPGEQFF. The CDR3 region has the DNA TGTGCCAGCAGTGACTCTGCGGGGGGGCCGGGTGAGCAGTTCTTC.

The chain has TRBV7-9 and TRBJ1-4; 7 bases line up with TRBD1. Germline CDR1 and CDR2: SEHNR and FQNEAQ (reference sequence). The CDR3 covers 15 residues. Trimming took 6 bases from V and 5 from J; bases not matched to a gene: 9. The CDR3 DNA is TGTGCCAGCAGTTCAGGACAGGTCCTAAATGAAAAACTGTTTTTT. Translating it yields CASSSGQVLNEKLFF.

The chain combines TRBV5-4 with TRBJ1-1; 12 bases fit TRBD1. The V gene's germline CDR1 is SGHNT and CDR2 YYREEE (reference sequence). V lost 4 bases, J lost 3 bases, and 10 bases stayed unmatched. This CDR3 has 17 amino acids. CDR3 bases: TGTGCCAGCAGCCGGAGGGACAGGGGGCCGGGGGACACTGAAGCTTTCTTT. Its protein is CASSRRDRGPGDTEAFF.

The gene calls are TRBV7-2 and TRBJ2-7, with D perhaps given as TRBD1 or TRBD2 (5 bases each). The ends were cut back, 10 bases at V and 3 bases at J, with 19 bases in the middle. CDR3 length equals 14 residues. Germline CDR1 SGHTA, CDR2 FQGNSA. CDR3 nucleotide sequence: TGTGCCACTCGCAACCGGGGCTTATTCTACGAGCAGTACTTC. This sequence encodes CATRNRGLFYEQYF.

The V and J genes are TRBV9 and TRBJ2-2; D is perhaps TRBD2 (6 bases). CDR1 and CDR2 (germline): SGDLS, YYNGEE. The CDR3 spans 16 residues. Trimming removed 0 bases from V and 4 bases from J, with 13 bases in between. In nucleotides, the CDR3 is TGTGCCAGCAGCGTAGAAGGCGGGGACCCCACCGGGGAGCTGTTTTTT. Translation: CASSVEGGDPTGELFF.

V is TRBV2 and J is TRBJ1-1; 11 bases are shared with TRBD1. J was trimmed by 2 bases and V by 6 bases; bases with no gene match: 8. This CDR3 comprises 16 residues. Germline V CDR1 and CDR2: SNHLY, FYNNEI. CDR3 loop: CASRLRGQGVNTEAFF. CDR3 DNA sequence: TGTGCCAGCAGACTACGGGGACAGGGGGTTAACACTGAAGCTTTCTTT.

The V call is TRBV5-1, the J call TRBJ1-1, with TRBD1 identical over 8 bases. Germline V CDR1 and CDR2: SGHRS, YFSETQ. The CDR3 contains 12 residues. J lost 7 bases, V lost 2 bases, and 1 base had no gene match. The CDR3 spells CASSFDRGEAFF. Written as DNA, the CDR3 is TGCGCCAGCAGCTTCGACAGGGGTGAAGCTTTCTTT.

The chain has TRBV10-1 and TRBJ2-2; D is perhaps TRBD1 or TRBD2 (5 bases each). Germline CDR1 reads WNHNN; CDR2 reads SYGVQD (reference sequence). V gave up 6 bases and J gave up 8 bases, with 25 bases separating them. This CDR3 region has 17 residues. The DNA of the CDR3 is TGCGCCAGCAGGGGCGGCCCTGGGACCGCCAGCACGGGGGAGCTGTTTTTT. It is translated as CASRGGPGTASTGELFF.

This chain uses TRBV6-5 with TRBJ2-7, with D maybe TRBD2 (7 bases). This CDR3 region has 16 residues. V lost 4 bases to trimming and J lost 0 bases, with 16 bases between them. The germline gives CDR1 MNHEY, CDR2 SVGAGI. The CDR3 here is CASSSTLRGASYEQYF. The CDR3 bases are TGTGCCAGCAGTTCAACCCTACGGGGGGCCTCCTACGAGCAGTACTTC.

The chain combines TRBV6-6 with TRBJ2-5, with a possible D match to TRBD1 (5 bases). Germline CDR1 reads MNHNY; CDR2 reads SVGAGI (reference sequence). V lost 4 bases, J lost 2 bases, and 11 bases lay in between. This CDR3 region has 14 residues. CDR3 sequence reads: CASSSLRVQETQYF. The CDR3 DNA is TGTGCCAGCAGTTCCCTCAGGGTTCAAGAGACCCAGTACTTC.

This rearrangement joins TRBV7-9 to TRBJ2-1, with TRBD1 matching over 9 bases. Germline V gives CDR1 SEHNR, CDR2 FQNEAQ (reference sequence). The CDR3 loop spans 15 amino acids. Germline trimming cut 1 base from V and 7 bases from J; bases unmatched to any gene: 5. The DNA of the CDR3 is TGTGCCAGCAGCTTAGTGGACAGGGGAGGAAATGAGCAGTTCTTC. Encoded protein: CASSLVDRGGNEQFF.

The chain links TRBV4-3 to TRBJ1-2, with 9 positions matching TRBD1. CDR1 and CDR2 (germline): LGHNA, YSLEER. After removal of 5 bases from V and 8 bases from J, the junction contained 15 bases not matched to a gene. This CDR3 is 16 amino acids long. As DNA, the CDR3 is TGCGCCAGCAGCGCCCGGGACAGGGCCCTTCAAGGAGGCTACACCTTC. Translated, it gives CASSARDRALQGGYTF.

The gene calls are TRBV5-4 and TRBJ2-2; D may be TRBD2 (6 bases). The germline V gene encodes CDR1 SGHNT and CDR2 YYREEE (reference sequence). Trimming took off 6 bases at V and 0 bases at J, with 12 bases between the two ends. CDR3 size: 15 residues. CDR3 coding DNA: TGTGCCAGCACGCCGCGGGGTCCGAACACCGGGGAGCTGTTTTTT. This codes for CASTPRGPNTGELFF.

This clone was found once. The chain couples TRBV27 to TRBJ2-7, with TRBD1 as a possible D gene (5 bases). The V end lost 3 bases, the J end lost 0 bases, and 12 bases lay between the germline ends. The CDR3 is 15 amino acids. CDR1 is MNHEY, CDR2 SMNVEV, per germline (reference sequence). This chain's CDR3 is CASSFGREISYEQYF. The CDR3 bases are TGTGCCAGCAGTTTCGGCAGGGAAATCTCCTACGAGCAGTACTTC.

The chain recombines TRBV25-1 with TRBJ1-4; D is undetermined. The germline gives CDR1 MGHDK, CDR2 SYGVNS. The CDR3 contains 14 residues. Trimming pared 6 bases from V and 5 bases from J, leaving 13 bases between. CDR3 DNA sequence: TGTGCCAGCAGAGGACGGTCCCTCAATGAAAAACTGTTTTTT. Translating gives CASRGRSLNEKLFF.

This rearrangement joins TRBV5-1 to TRBJ2-7, with 9 bases matching TRBD1. This CDR3 has 15 residues. After removal of 0 bases from V and 3 bases from J, the junction contained 4 bases not matched to a gene. Germline values: CDR1 SGHRS, CDR2 YFSETQ. In DNA form, the CDR3 reads TGCGCCAGCAGCTTGGTATCGGGACAGGGCTACGAGCAGTACTTC. The encoded protein is CASSLVSGQGYEQYF.

This chain connects TRBV25-1 to TRBJ2-3; the D is unclear. The V and J ends lost 8 bases and 5 bases respectively, with 8 bases between them. This CDR3 region has 11 residues. CDR1 and CDR2 from the germline V gene are MGHDK and SYGVNS. CDR3 sequence (DNA): TGTGCCAGCGCCTGGGGAGATACGCAGTATTTT. Protein sequence: CASAWGDTQYF.

The sample holds one count of this clone. V gene TRBV29-1 combines with J gene TRBJ2-3; D might be TRBD1 (6 bases). V lost 7 bases and J lost 3, with 14 bases in between. The CDR3 contains 13 residues. Looked up from germline, CDR1 is SQVTM and CDR2 is ANQGSEA. CDR3 sequence: CSAGSGATDTQYF. The DNA of the CDR3 is TGCAGCGCCGGGTCAGGGGCTACAGATACGCAGTATTTT.

This sequence joins TRBV2 and TRBJ1-4; TRBD1 agrees at 7 bases. The V gene's germline CDR1 is SNHLY and CDR2 FYNNEI. CDR3 size: 14 residues. Germline trimming cut 4 bases from V and 10 bases from J; bases unmatched to any gene: 9. The CDR3 here is CASSVLRQGGKLFF. Written as DNA, the CDR3 is TGTGCCAGCAGTGTATTGAGACAGGGAGGAAAACTGTTTTTT.

Of note for this clone: This may be a read error: a much more frequent sequence differs by one nucleotide. In the same sample, other DNA sequences code for this CDR3. This chain connects TRBV2 to TRBJ2-7; D is perhaps TRBD1 (6 bases). This CDR3 is 12 amino acids long. Germline V gives CDR1 SNHLY, CDR2 FYNNEI. Deletions cut 6 bases from V and 3 bases from J, with 9 bases between. Written as DNA, the CDR3 is TGTGCCAGCAGAGCAGGGGTCTACGAGCAGTACTTC. Amino acid sequence: CASRAGVYEQYF. Together with reference TRBV2 and TRBJ2-7, the CDR3 gives the full variable domain: EPEVTQTPSHQVTQMGQEVILRCVPISNHLYFYWYRQILGQKVEFLVSFYNNEISEKSEIFDDQFSVERPDGSNFTLKIRSTKLEDSAMYFCASRAGVYEQYFGPGTRLTVT.

The V call is TRBV7-3, the J call TRBJ1-2; 8 bases match TRBD1. The J segment lost 5 bases and the V segment lost 1 base, leaving 21 bases of the junction unmatched. Looked up from germline, CDR1 is SGHTA and CDR2 is FQGTGA. The CDR3 sequence is 20 residues long. DNA for the CDR3: TGTGCCAGCAGCTTAATTGCAGGGCCAGGGGGCGCGCCCCTTCTGTATGGCTACACCTTC. It specifies CASSLIAGPGGAPLLYGYTF.

This clone appeared a few times. V usage is TRBV2 and J usage is TRBJ2-7; D not certain. The CDR3 contains 11 residues. The germline gives CDR1 SNHLY, CDR2 FYNNEI. V was trimmed by 1 base and J by 6 bases, leaving 4 bases between them. Here the CDR3 DNA reads TGTGCCAGCAGTGAAGTCTTCGAGCAGTACTTC. Protein product: CASSEVFEQYF.

The genes are TRBV5-1 and TRBJ2-1; 9 nucleotides match TRBD1. With V trimmed by 4 bases and J by 0 bases, 2 bases remained unmatched. The CDR3 is 15 residues long. Per the germline V gene, CDR1 is SGHRS and CDR2 is YFSETQ. The CDR3 reads CASSGGQGSYNEQFF. The CDR3 region has the DNA TGCGCCAGCAGCGGGGGACAGGGCTCCTACAATGAGCAGTTCTTC.

This sequence joins TRBV11-2 and TRBJ1-2; a weak D match, TRBD1 (6 bases). The CDR3 sequence is 19 residues long. V lost 4 bases and J 3 bases, leaving 27 bases between the germline ends. Per the germline V gene, CDR1 is SGHAT and CDR2 is FQNNGV. The CDR3 sequence: CASSSIPWESGALHYGYTF. CDR3 sequence (DNA): TGTGCCAGCAGCTCCATCCCGTGGGAGTCGGGGGCGCTTCACTATGGCTACACCTTC.